This T cell receptor beta chain is from a study of regulatory T cells in long-lasting Graves disease. The overall study: Persistent cases took antithyroid drugs over 5 years and stayed TSH receptor antibody positive. Findings of the study overall: Persistent disease was characterized by preferential usage of TRBV28, TRBJ1-2 and TRBJ2-5.

A remark on this clonotype: Its antigen remains unidentified.

Libraries of TCR beta came from iRepertoire HTBI primers plus Arm-PCR of CDR3 regions. TCRdb reprocessed the multiplex PCR reads via MiXCR and lists one record per CDR3 protein. Of about 660,000 distinct CDR3 sequences detected, about 30% appear once; the ten largest clones hold under 50%. Time point noted: persistent/refractory GD, antithyroid drugs over 5 years with positive TRAb. PBMC-extracted RNA yielded the TCR library. J gave up 4 bases and V 2 bases, and 3 bases lay outside the gene matches. This CDR3 comprises 16 residues. From germline, CDR1 is LGHDT and CDR2 YNNKEL (reference sequence). The chain couples TRBV3-1 to TRBJ2-4; 12 bases match TRBD2. The sequencing used peripheral blood mononuclear cells (PBMCs), collected when the disease was refractory, from a patient treated with antithyroid drugs. This TCR derives from a female donor with Graves disease. The CDR3 protein is CASSQRTSGIKNIQYF. The CDR3 DNA follows: TGTGCCAGCAGCCAACGGACTAGCGGGATTAAAAACATTCAGTACTTC.